This T cell receptor beta chain was captured by sequencing in a study of T cells after yellow fever vaccination. Whole-study findings and limits: The booster saw the reappearance of most primary-vaccination clones (around 95% CD4, less than 90% CD8).

TCRdb itself ran the 5' RACE reads through MiXCR, one entry per CDR3 protein. Of tens of thousands of distinct CDR3 sequences in the sample, about 7% were seen once. The CDR3 runs 16 residues. J was trimmed by 2 bases and V by 1 base; bases with no gene match: 4. The germline gives CDR1 LNHDA, CDR2 SQIVND (reference sequence). Of note for this clonotype: The antigen remains unidentified.

The source of this sequence is a man between 18 and 35 years old who received the YFV17D yellow fever vaccine. The chain recombines TRBV19 with TRBJ2-1, with 8 bases fitting TRBD2. Sequences were derived from CD8+ T cells sorted from PBMCs, sampled roughly seven weeks after the first yellow fever vaccination. Here the CDR3 DNA reads TGTGCCAGTAGTATAGGACTAGCGTCACCCTACAATGAGCAGTTCTTC. This encodes CASSIGLASPYNEQFF.